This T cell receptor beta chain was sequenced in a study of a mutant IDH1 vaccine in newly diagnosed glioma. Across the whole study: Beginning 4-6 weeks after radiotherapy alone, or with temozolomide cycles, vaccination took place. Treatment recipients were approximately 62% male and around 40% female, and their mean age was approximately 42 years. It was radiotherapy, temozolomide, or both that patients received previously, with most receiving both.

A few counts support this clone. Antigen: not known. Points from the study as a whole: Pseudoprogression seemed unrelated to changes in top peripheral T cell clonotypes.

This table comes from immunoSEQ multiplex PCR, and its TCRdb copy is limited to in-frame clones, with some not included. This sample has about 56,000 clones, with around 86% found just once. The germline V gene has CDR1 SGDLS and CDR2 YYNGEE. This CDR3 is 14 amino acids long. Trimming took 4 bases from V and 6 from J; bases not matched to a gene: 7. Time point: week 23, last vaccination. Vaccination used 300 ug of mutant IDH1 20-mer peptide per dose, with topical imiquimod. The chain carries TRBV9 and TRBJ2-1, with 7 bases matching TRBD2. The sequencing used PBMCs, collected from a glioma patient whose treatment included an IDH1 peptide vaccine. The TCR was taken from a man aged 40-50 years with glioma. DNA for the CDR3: TGTGCCAGCAGCCCACAATGGGGGGGCAATGAGCAGTTCTTC. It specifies CASSPQWGGNEQFF.